Sequencing of this T cell receptor (beta chain) was carried out in a study of metastatic and nonmetastatic thyroid tumors. At the level of the study: Repertoires of blood and of tissue (tumor or nodule) from malignant and benign thyroid patients were compared. Study-level points and caveats: According to reports, the diversity of TCR beta was significantly higher in malignant thyroid tumors than in benign nodules, and this held in both blood and tumor samples.

Per the authors' pipeline: For papillary thyroid cancer, a distant-metastasis classifier was constructed from CDR3 differences observed across clinicopathological groups. TCRdb re-clonotyped the PCR reads through MiXCR. Clone size and V and J calls follow TCRdb, not the original study. Of about 40,000 clones detected, 28% appear once; the ten largest clones hold 9.9%. This clone was seen a few times. The antigen is unknown. Not a single patient had been given any form of treatment at any point before undergoing thyroid surgery. The germline CDR1 and CDR2 sequences are MGHDK and SYGVNS. V was cut by 2 bases and J by 4 bases, with 8 bases left in between. This CDR3 has 13 residues.

Material for sequencing was blood. J is TRBJ1-2 and V is TRBV25-1; D may be TRBD1 (5 bases). This receptor was identified in a male donor with papillary thyroid cancer or a benign thyroid nodule (not recorded which). Some clones in this sample may be carry-over from other donors' samples. In DNA form, the CDR3 reads TGTGCCAGCAGTGAAGCGGGGGGCTATGGCTACACCTTC. Translated, it gives CASSEAGGYGYTF.